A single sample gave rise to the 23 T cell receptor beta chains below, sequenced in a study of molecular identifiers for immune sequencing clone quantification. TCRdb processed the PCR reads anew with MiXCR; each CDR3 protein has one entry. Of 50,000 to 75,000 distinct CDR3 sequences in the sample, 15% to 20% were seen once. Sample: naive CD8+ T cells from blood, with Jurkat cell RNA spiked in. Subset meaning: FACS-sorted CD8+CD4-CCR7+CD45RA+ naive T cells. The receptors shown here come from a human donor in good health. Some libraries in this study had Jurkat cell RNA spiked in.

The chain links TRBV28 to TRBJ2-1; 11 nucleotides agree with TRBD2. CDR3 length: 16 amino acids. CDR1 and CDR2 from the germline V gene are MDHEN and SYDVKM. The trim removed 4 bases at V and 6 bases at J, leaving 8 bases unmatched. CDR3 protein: CASSYTSGSLGNEQFF. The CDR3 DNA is TGTGCCAGCAGTTACACTAGCGGGAGTCTGGGCAATGAGCAGTTCTTC.

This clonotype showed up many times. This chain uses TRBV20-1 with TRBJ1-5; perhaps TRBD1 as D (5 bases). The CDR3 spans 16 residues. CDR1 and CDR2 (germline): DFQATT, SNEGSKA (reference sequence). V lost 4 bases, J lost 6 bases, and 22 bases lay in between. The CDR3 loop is CSAIRPEDIRGQPQHF. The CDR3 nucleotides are TGCAGTGCTATTCGTCCAGAAGATATTAGGGGTCAGCCCCAGCATTTT.

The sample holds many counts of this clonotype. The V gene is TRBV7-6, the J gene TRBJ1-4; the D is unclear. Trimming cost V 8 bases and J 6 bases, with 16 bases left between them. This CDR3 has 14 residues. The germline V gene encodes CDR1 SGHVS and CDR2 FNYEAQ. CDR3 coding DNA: TGTGCCAGCCAGAAAACGGTCACGGATGAAAAACTGTTTTTT. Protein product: CASQKTVTDEKLFF.

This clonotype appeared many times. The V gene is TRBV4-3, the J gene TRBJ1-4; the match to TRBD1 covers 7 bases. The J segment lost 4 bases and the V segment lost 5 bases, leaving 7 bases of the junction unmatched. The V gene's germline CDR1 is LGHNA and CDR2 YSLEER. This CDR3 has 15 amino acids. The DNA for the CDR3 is TGCGCCAGCAGCTCGACTGGGACAGTTAATGAAAAACTGTTTTTT. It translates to CASSSTGTVNEKLFF.

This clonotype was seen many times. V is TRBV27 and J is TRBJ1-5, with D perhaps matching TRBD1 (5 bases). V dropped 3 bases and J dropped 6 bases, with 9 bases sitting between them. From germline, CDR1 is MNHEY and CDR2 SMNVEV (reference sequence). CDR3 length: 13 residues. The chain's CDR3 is CASSFFGTQPQHF. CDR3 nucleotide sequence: TGTGCCAGCAGTTTTTTTGGGACTCAGCCCCAGCATTTT.

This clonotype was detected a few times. The CDR3 DNA is TGCGCCAGCAGCTTCGAGGGGGAGTTCTACGAGCAGTACTTC. Amino acid sequence: CASSFEGEFYEQYF. This chain uses TRBV5-1 with TRBJ2-7; TRBD1 might be the D (6 bases). This CDR3 is 14 amino acids long. Trimming removed 2 bases from V and 3 bases from J, with 12 bases in between. Germline lookup yields CDR1 SGHRS and CDR2 YFSETQ.

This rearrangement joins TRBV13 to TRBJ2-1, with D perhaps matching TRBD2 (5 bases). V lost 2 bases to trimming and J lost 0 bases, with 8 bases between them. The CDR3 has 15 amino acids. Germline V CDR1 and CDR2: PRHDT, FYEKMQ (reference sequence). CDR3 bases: TGTGCCAGCAGCTTACGAGGGAGCTCCTACAATGAGCAGTTCTTC. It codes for CASSLRGSSYNEQFF.

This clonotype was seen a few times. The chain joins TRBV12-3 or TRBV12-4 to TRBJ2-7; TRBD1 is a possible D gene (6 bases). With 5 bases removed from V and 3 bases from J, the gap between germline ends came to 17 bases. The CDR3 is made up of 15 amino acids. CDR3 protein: CASSISTGVGYEQYF. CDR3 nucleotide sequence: TGTGCCAGCAGTATATCGACAGGCGTCGGCTACGAGCAGTACTTC.

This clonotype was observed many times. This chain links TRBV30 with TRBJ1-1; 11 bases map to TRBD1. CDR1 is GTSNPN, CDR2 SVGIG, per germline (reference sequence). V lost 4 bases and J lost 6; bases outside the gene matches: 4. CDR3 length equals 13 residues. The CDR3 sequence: CAWNPGQGAEAFF. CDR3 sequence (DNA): TGTGCCTGGAACCCGGGACAGGGGGCTGAAGCTTTCTTT.

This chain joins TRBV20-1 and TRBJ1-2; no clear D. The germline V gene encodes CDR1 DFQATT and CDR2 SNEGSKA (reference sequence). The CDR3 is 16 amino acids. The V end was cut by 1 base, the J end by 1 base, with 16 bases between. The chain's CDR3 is CSARVGERSYNYGYTF. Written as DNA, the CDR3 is TGCAGTGCTAGAGTTGGGGAAAGGAGCTATAACTATGGCTACACCTTC.

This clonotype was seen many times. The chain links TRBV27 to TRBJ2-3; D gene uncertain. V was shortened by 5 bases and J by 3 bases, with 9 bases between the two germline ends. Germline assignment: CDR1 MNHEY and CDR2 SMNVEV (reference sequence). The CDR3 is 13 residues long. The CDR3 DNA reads TGTGCCAGCAGTCTCTCCGCGACAGATACGCAGTATTTT. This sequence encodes CASSLSATDTQYF.

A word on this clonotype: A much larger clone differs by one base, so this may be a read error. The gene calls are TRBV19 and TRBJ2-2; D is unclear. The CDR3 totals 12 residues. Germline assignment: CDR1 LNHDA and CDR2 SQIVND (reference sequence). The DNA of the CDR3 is TGTGCCGGTAGTATCGGGACCGGGGAGCTGTTTTTT. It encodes CAGSIGTGELFF.

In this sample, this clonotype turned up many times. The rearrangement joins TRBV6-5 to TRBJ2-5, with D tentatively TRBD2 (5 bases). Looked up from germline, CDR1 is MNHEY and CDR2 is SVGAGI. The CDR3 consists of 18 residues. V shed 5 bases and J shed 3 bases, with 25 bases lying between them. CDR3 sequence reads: CASSPAPKFPGGEETQYF. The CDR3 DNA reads TGTGCCAGCAGTCCCGCCCCCAAGTTTCCAGGAGGTGAAGAGACCCAGTACTTC.

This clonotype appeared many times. Here the CDR3 reads CASSHPPQAGRDQPQHF. The DNA of the CDR3 is TGCGCCAGCAGCCACCCGCCTCAAGCCGGGCGAGATCAGCCCCAGCATTTT. This chain connects TRBV5-1 to TRBJ1-5; D is uncertain. The CDR3 is made up of 17 amino acids. The V and J ends lost 4 bases and 5 bases respectively, with 22 bases between them. The germline V gene has CDR1 SGHRS and CDR2 YFSETQ.

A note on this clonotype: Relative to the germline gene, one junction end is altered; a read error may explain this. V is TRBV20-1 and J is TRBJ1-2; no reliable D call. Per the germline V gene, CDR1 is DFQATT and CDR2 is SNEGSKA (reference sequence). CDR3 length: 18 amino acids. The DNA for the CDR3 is TGCAGTGTTAGAATTCCCGAGGCACCCACCCGAACTAATGATGGCTACACCTTC. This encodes CSVRIPEAPTRTNDGYTF.

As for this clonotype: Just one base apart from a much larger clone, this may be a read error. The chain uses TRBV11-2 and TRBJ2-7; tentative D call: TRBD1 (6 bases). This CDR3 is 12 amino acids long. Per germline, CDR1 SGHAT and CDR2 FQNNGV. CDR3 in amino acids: CASSITPGTPVF. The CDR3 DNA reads TGTGCCAGCAGCATAACCCCGGGGACACCAGTTTTC.

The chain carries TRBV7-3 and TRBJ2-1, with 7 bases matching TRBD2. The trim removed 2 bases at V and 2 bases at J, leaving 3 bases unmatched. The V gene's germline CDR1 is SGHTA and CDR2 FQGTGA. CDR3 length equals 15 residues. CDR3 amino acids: CASSLLSGPYNEQFF. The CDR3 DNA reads TGTGCCAGCAGCTTACTTAGCGGGCCCTACAATGAGCAGTTCTTC.

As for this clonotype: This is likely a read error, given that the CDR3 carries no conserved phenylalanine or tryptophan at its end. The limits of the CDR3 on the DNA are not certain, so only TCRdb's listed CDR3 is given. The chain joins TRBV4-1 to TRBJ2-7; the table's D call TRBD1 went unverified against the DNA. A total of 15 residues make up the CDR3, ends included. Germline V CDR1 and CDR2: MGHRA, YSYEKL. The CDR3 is CASSPGTGPLHEQYS.

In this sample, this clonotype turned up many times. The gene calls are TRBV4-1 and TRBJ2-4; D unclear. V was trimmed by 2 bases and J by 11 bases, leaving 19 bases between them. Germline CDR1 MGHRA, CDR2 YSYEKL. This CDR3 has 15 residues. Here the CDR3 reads CASSQPAMGSLVQYF. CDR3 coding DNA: TGCGCCAGCAGCCAACCGGCCATGGGTAGTCTCGTTCAGTACTTC.

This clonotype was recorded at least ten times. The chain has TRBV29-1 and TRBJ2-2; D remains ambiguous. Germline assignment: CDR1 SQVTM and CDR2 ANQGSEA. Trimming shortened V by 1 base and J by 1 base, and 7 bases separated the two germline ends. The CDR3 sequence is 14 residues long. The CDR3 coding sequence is TGCAGCGTTGAAGGATACGGGAACACCGGGGAGCTGTTTTTT. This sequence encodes CSVEGYGNTGELFF.

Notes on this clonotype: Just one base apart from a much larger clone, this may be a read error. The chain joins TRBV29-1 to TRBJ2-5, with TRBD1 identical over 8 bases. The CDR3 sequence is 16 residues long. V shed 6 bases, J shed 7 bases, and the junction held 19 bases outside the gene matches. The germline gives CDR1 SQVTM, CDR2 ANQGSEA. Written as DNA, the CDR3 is TGCAGCGTCTCCATGATCGGACAGGGCCCAAGGGGGACCCAGTACTTC. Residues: CSVSMIGQGPRGTQYF.

CDR3 sequence (DNA): TGTGCCAGCACACCAAAATGGGACAGAGGAGGCACAGGAGGAAGCAATCAGCCCCAGCATTTT. Its translation: CASTPKWDRGGTGGSNQPQHF. The genes are TRBV27 and TRBJ1-5; 7 nucleotides align to TRBD1. There are 21 residues in the CDR3. Germline V gene lookup returns CDR1 MNHEY and CDR2 SMNVEV (reference sequence). V shed 7 bases, J shed 1 base, and the junction held 25 bases outside the gene matches.

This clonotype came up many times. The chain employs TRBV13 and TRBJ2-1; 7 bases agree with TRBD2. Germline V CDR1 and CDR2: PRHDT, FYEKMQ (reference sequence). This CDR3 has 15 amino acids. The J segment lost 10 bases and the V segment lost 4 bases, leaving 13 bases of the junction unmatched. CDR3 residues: CASSSGLGPEGEQFF. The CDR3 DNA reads TGTGCCAGCAGCTCAGGACTAGGTCCCGAGGGGGAGCAGTTCTTC.